The sequence of this TCR beta chain was determined in a study of T cells in Graves' hyperthyroidism and ophthalmopathy (dated by TCRdb to about 2019). Some background on the complete study: Peripheral blood samples were taken at initial diagnosis, before any treatment was given. To identify distinguishing TCR V-J signatures, a discovery cohort of 95 to 100 patients was used, comprising some 45 with Graves' ophthalmopathy and around 60 with stable Graves' hyperthyroidism. Prospective prediction of ophthalmopathy was tested in an independent validation cohort of fewer than 20 hyperthyroidism patients and approximately 17 patients who later progressed to ophthalmopathy. For training and testing, the 100 or so patients in the discovery cohort were randomly divided in a 7:3 ratio. Thyroid tissue and blood T-cell repertoires from six Graves' hyperthyroidism patients were also compared in the study. Following sampling, methimazole starting at 30 mg daily was given to hyperthyroidism patients, and high-dose intravenous methylprednisolone was given to ophthalmopathy patients. TCR Vbeta CDR3 sequencing of 130 to 150 peripheral blood samples (roughly 43 ophthalmopathy, about 74 hyperthyroidism and some 17 progressor patients) is reported in the paper.

This clonotype was observed a single time. This receptor's antigen is unknown. The germline gene is not matched at one end of the junction; a read error may be the cause. Hyperthyroidism patients were newly diagnosed, with disease duration under 2 months, and aged 18 to 65 years. Exclusion was applied to patients with uncontrolled infections, other autoimmune diseases, pregnancy or lactation. Clinical symptoms, serum thyroxine and TRAb, thyroid ultrasound, and orbital computed tomography formed the basis for the diagnoses. Blood from progressor patients was drawn when they were first diagnosed with hyperthyroidism, before any ophthalmopathy symptoms appeared. PBMCs were isolated from about 9.2 ml of fresh peripheral blood by Ficoll-Paque density gradient centrifugation. Progressor patients were initially diagnosed with Graves' hyperthyroidism and developed ophthalmopathy during follow-up. Total RNA was extracted with Trizol reagent, and quality was checked on an Agilent 2100 Bioanalyzer.

CDR1 and CDR2, per the germline V gene, are MGHRA and YSYEKL. The CDR3 contains 16 residues, cysteine and phenylalanine counted. CDR3 DNA is the only sequence kept; it has 48 bases, read in frame from the first base. The TCR beta CDR3 regions were amplified from the RNA transcripts. For the first round of RT-PCR on the TCR CDR3, the HTBI primer set was used together with the Qiagen OneStep RT-PCR kit. Libraries were constructed in a second round of multiplex PCR, after which size selection and purification were performed. Paired-end sequencing of the libraries was performed with 100 bp reads on an Illumina HiSeq2000. From the authors' description of their analysis: SOAPnuke was used to process the raw data, with reads discarded if the reads contained adapters or uncalled bases, had a mean Phred below 15, or lacked an exact constant-primer or identifier match. High-quality paired reads were merged using COPE v1.2.5, and each unique nucleotide sequence was defined as a clonotype. MiTCR v1.1 was used to align clonotypes to the IMGT TRBV, TRBD and TRBJ reference segments. Analysis was restricted to V-J combinations with a frequency above 0.0001, which covered 99.2% of repertoires. A TCS score was defined as the ratio of F50 (clonal expansion) to E x V (chaos), with BLOSUM62-based TCRdist applied between CDR3 peptides within each V-J. Welch's t-statistics and random forest reduced around 520 V-J features to 10 to 15, which were used in a naive Bayes classifier (R e1071). Clones were called with MiXCR by TCRdb after fastp trimmed the public reads at Q25, and only in-frame beta chains were retained. Each entry merges the rows of one CDR3 protein and shows their most common DNA and genes. Clone size and V and J calls follow TCRdb, not the original study. The sample table records 250,000 or so distinct CDR3 sequences; 15% of these occur just once. Of the sample, 30% to 35% falls within the top ten clones.

The investigation overall reported the following: A 13 V-J signature model separated ophthalmopathy from stable hyperthyroidism, with about 90% sensitivity and roughly 84% specificity in cross-validation and 80%/75% in testing. In validation, the model predicted progression to ophthalmopathy with approximately 71% sensitivity and less than 80% specificity, a median of approximately 6.5 months before onset. Most expanded thyroid clonotypes (frequency above 0.001) were also found in blood, which suggests that blood repertoires may mirror thyroid immune responses. No statistical method was used to set the sample size in advance, and investigators knew the group allocation.

The V gene is TRBV4-1 and the J gene is TRBJ2-1; 8 nucleotides in the junction match TRBD1. Sequencing used blood. This receptor was identified in a woman aged 45-65 years with Graves' hyperthyroidism that later progressed to Graves' ophthalmopathy. The DNA sequence is as follows: TGCGCCAGCAGCCAAGGGACAGGGAGCTCCTACGATGAGCAGTTCTTC. It translates as CASSQGTGSSYDEQFF.